The 6 T cell receptor beta chains reported below all come from one sample, sequenced in a study of T cell repertoires in cytomegalovirus infection. These receptors have no known antigen. Using its own MiXCR run on the reads, TCRdb lists one record per CDR3 protein. The table has about 830,000 distinct CDR3 sequences, about 33% seen once. The sample was cultured CD8+ T cells from PBMCs, taken from culture after CMV antigen stimulation. The receptors stem from a human donor in good health (CMV status not recorded). Some clones in this sample may be carry-over from other donors' samples.

This clonotype was detected only a few times. V gene TRBV7-6 combines with J gene TRBJ2-5, with 12 nucleotides matching TRBD2. This CDR3 comprises 17 residues. The V gene end was trimmed by 5 bases and the J gene end by 5 bases; junction bases not matched to a gene: 12. Germline assignment: CDR1 SGHVS and CDR2 FNYEAQ. The CDR3 coding sequence is TGTGCCAGCAGCCTCCGACTAGCGGGGGCCCAGGGGGAGACCCAGTACTTC. Protein sequence: CASSLRLAGAQGETQYF.

This clonotype turned up a few times. The chain has TRBV12-3 or TRBV12-4 and TRBJ2-7; D is ambiguous. The V gene lost 3 bases and the J gene lost 6 bases, with 12 bases spanning the gap. The CDR3 has 13 amino acids. CDR3 sequence: CASSFSGPGEQYF. CDR3 bases: TGTGCCAGCAGTTTTTCCGGGCCGGGCGAGCAGTACTTC.

There are many counts of this clonotype. The CDR3 DNA reads TGTGCCAGCAGGAACAGGGGTCAGCCCCAGCATTTT. Protein sequence: CASRNRGQPQHF. This chain connects TRBV6-1 to TRBJ1-5, with 7 nucleotides matching TRBD1. Trimming cost V 6 bases and J 6 bases; bases outside gene matches: 2. The CDR3 totals 12 residues. The germline CDR1 and CDR2 sequences are MNHNS and SASEGT.

CDR3 protein: CASSLRVASVPGELFF. The CDR3 nucleotides read TGTGCCAGCAGCTTACGAGTAGCCTCGGTTCCCGGGGAGCTGTTTTTT. The genes are TRBV7-9 and TRBJ2-2; no definite D call. Germline loops: CDR1 SEHNR, CDR2 FQNEAQ (reference sequence). Trimming removed 2 bases at V and 6 bases at J, with 16 bases between. CDR3 length equals 16 residues.

This clonotype has a count of ten or more. The rearrangement uses TRBV12-3 or TRBV12-4 and TRBJ2-1; TRBD2 aligns across 10 bases. The CDR3 has 13 amino acids. Trimming at V came to 5 bases and at J to 8 bases, leaving 3 bases not matched to a gene. CDR3 coding DNA: TGTGCCAGCAGTCCTAGCGGGGGCGATGAGCAGTTCTTC. Protein: CASSPSGGDEQFF.

The count of this clonotype is one. The chain couples TRBV12-3 or TRBV12-4 to TRBJ2-5, with D tentatively TRBD1 (5 bases). CDR3 size: 13 residues. V shed 6 bases and J shed 5 bases, with 13 bases lying between them. The CDR3 loop is CASSRQLKETQYF. DNA for the CDR3: TGTGCCAGCAGCAGACAGTTAAAGGAGACCCAGTACTTC.